What follows describes a single T cell receptor (beta chain). Its cognate antigen is unknown. The 5'RACE template-switching step produced TCR cDNA and added a universal primer site and UMIs. TCRdb reprocessed the 5' RACE reads via MiXCR and lists one record per CDR3 protein. The table has 300,000 or so distinct CDR3 sequences, approximately 13% seen once. This entry is derived from a study of T cells after yellow fever vaccination. In germline, CDR1 is SGHRS, CDR2 YFSETQ. This CDR3 comprises 13 residues. V shed 1 base and J shed 4 bases, with 8 bases lying between them. Study-level points and caveats: Any FACS-sorted repertoire could hold abundant clonotypes that contaminate it from the bulk population. Although the secondary response was weaker, it peaked faster, at day 5 versus 15.

The origin of this receptor is a man in his thirties or forties who received the YFV17D yellow fever vaccine. The chain has TRBV5-1 and TRBJ2-5, with D possibly TRBD2 on 5 matching bases. The sample in question was CD4+ T cells sorted from PBMCs, obtained 45 days after the yellow fever booster vaccination. The CDR3 sequence is CASSLYAGETQYF. DNA of the CDR3: TGCGCCAGCAGCTTGTATGCGGGAGAGACCCAGTACTTC.